A selection of T cell receptor beta chains follows, all from one sample in a study of tissue T cells after allogeneic stem cell transplantation. The method was immunoSEQ multiplex PCR; TCRdb's version includes in-frame clones alone and lacks a portion of them. The profile shows 2,500 to 3,500 clones, less than 65% of them singletons. The specimen was jejunal tissue, collected at autopsy. These receptor sequences come from a male patient of 60 years or more with steroid-refractory graft-versus-host disease after an allogeneic stem cell transplant. Some of the T cells may derive from the graft donor. The CDR3 runs from the conserved cysteine through the conserved F or W. Each record gives: J gene, D gene, V gene, clone size, CDR3 protein, CDR3 DNA. The D gene is left open where the match is weak. Size tells how often a clone was seen (once, few, many) or the class of an expanded clone, and some rows leave it out.

>TRBJ1-1|TRBD1|TRBV11-3|NA
CASSPGQGRNTEAFF
TGTGCCAGCAGCCCTGGACAGGGAAGGAACACTGAAGCTTTCTTT
>TRBJ2-3|NA|TRBV7-9|medium-sized
CASSSSGIDTQYF
TGTGCCAGCAGCAGTTCAGGGATAGATACGCAGTATTTT
>TRBJ1-3|NA|TRBV7-6|large
CASSRGADSGLAGNTIYF
TGTGCCAGCAGCAGGGGGGCGGACTCGGGGCTTGCTGGAAACACCATATATTTT
>TRBJ2-7|NA|TRBV2|NA
CASRTSRGEQYF
TGTGCCAGCAGAACTTCGAGGGGCGAGCAGTACTTC
>TRBJ2-5|TRBD2|TRBV5-4|NA
CASSFRGVQETQYF
TGTGCCAGCAGCTTTCGGGGGGTTCAAGAGACCCAGTACTTC
>TRBJ2-5|NA|TRBV18|once
CASSPQQGGETQYF
TGTGCCAGCTCACCACAACAGGGTGGCGAGACCCAGTACTTC
>TRBJ1-6|TRBD1|TRBV4-3|NA
CASSQDWGRGQGYSPLHF
TGCGCCAGCAGCCAAGATTGGGGTAGGGGACAGGGGTATTCACCCCTCCACTTT
>TRBJ2-1|NA|TRBV18|NA
CASSPGDNEQFF
TGTGCCAGCTCACCAGGGGACAATGAGCAGTTCTTC
>TRBJ2-7|NA|TRBV12-3/TRBV12-4|NA
CASSLRGHEQYF
TGTGCCAGCAGCCTCAGGGGCCACGAGCAGTACTTC
>TRBJ1-2|NA|TRBV5-1|few
CASSLEGGGYTF
TGCGCCAGCAGCTTGGAAGGGGGTGGCTACACCTTC
>TRBJ2-5|TRBD2|TRBV20-1|NA
CSASRLAGGSGETQYF
TGCAGTGCTAGTCGCCTAGCGGGGGGTTCGGGGGAGACCCAGTACTTC
>TRBJ1-5|NA|TRBV10-1|NA
CASSEGVRLPGEYSNQPQHF
TGCGCCAGCAGTGAGGGGGTTAGGCTTCCTGGGGAATATAGCAATCAGCCCCAGCATTTT
>TRBJ1-4|NA|TRBV12-3/TRBV12-4|few
CASSLPNKKLFF
TGTGCCAGCAGTTTACCCAACAAAAAACTGTTTTTT
>TRBJ2-3|TRBD2|TRBV4-1|NA
CASSQVVSGGAVDTQYF
TGCGCCAGCAGCCAAGTGGTTAGCGGGGGGGCTGTAGATACGCAGTATTTT
>TRBJ2-4|NA|TRBV18|few
CASSPVVLAKNIQYF
TGTGCCAGCTCACCTGTAGTTCTAGCCAAAAACATTCAGTACTTC
>TRBJ1-6|TRBD1|TRBV4-1|NA
CASSMGAGTGGFSPLHF
TGCGCCAGCAGCATGGGGGCCGGGACAGGGGGCTTTTCACCCCTCCACTTT
>TRBJ2-5|TRBD2|TRBV5-6|NA
CASSGGAGGGETQYF
TGTGCCAGCAGCGGGGGGGCCGGGGGGGGAGAGACCCAGTACTTC
>TRBJ2-3|NA|TRBV9|NA
CASSVFQGRTDTQYF
TGTGCCAGCAGCGTATTTCAGGGGCGCACAGATACGCAGTATTTT
>TRBJ2-1|NA|TRBV5-8|hyperexpanded
CASSLDMGENEQFF
TGTGCCAGCAGCTTGGATATGGGGGAAAATGAGCAGTTCTTC
>TRBJ1-2|NA|TRBV5-6|few
CASSLGTAYGYTF
TGTGCCAGCAGCTTGGGGACAGCCTATGGCTACACCTTC
>TRBJ2-2|NA|TRBV27|NA
CASRRLQYTTGELFF
TGTGCCAGCAGGAGGTTACAGTACACCACCGGGGAGCTGTTTTTT
>TRBJ2-6|NA|TRBV15|NA
CATSRSGRRSSGANVLTF
TGTGCCACCAGCAGATCGGGACGGAGGTCCTCTGGGGCCAACGTCCTGACTTTC
>TRBJ1-5|NA|TRBV27|NA
CASQGLGINQPQHF
TGTGCCAGCCAAGGACTAGGGATAAATCAGCCCCAGCATTTT
>TRBJ2-2|NA|TRBV6-6|NA
CASSYSITGELFF
TGTGCCAGCAGTTACTCAATCACCGGGGAGCTGTTTTTT
>TRBJ2-7|NA|TRBV5-6|few
CASSLTPYEQYF
TGTGCCAGCAGCCTCACACCCTACGAGCAGTACTTC
>TRBJ1-1|NA|TRBV10-3|NA
CAISESGVSGGTEAFF
TGTGCCATCAGTGAGTCAGGGGTTTCGGGGGGGACTGAAGCTTTCTTT
>TRBJ1-2|NA|TRBV7-2|NA
CASSLAPGGNYGYTF
TGTGCCAGCAGCTTAGCGCCGGGTGGGAATTACGGCTACACCTTC
>TRBJ2-4|NA|TRBV18|NA
CASSPYGQQRNIQYF
TGTGCCAGCTCACCATATGGGCAGCAGAGAAACATTCAGTACTTC
>TRBJ1-2|NA|TRBV3-1/TRBV3-2|NA
CASSQAYGYTF
TGTGCCAGCAGCCAAGCCTATGGCTACACCTTC
>TRBJ1-2|NA|TRBV12-3/TRBV12-4|few
CASSSSYGYTF
TGTGCCAGCAGTTCGAGCTATGGCTACACCTTC
>TRBJ2-5|NA|TRBV7-3|few
CASSRQVQETQYF
TGTGCCAGCAGCCGACAGGTTCAAGAGACCCAGTACTTC
>TRBJ2-7|NA|TRBV5-1|few
CASSLAGSGTYEQYF
TGCGCCAGCAGCTTGGCAGGGTCGGGGACCTACGAGCAGTACTTC
>TRBJ2-3|TRBD2|TRBV9|NA
CASSVLAGPTDTQYF
TGTGCCAGCAGCGTACTAGCGGGGCCCACAGATACGCAGTATTTT
>TRBJ2-6|TRBD1|TRBV5-1|NA
CASSDDRAGANVLTF
TGCGCCAGCAGCGACGACAGGGCTGGGGCCAACGTCCTGACTTTC
>TRBJ1-3|NA|TRBV4-3|NA
CASSSMGVGNTIYF
TGCGCCAGCAGCTCCATGGGGGTTGGAAACACCATATATTTT
>TRBJ2-7|NA|TRBV5-1|NA
CASSPAGTYEQYF
TGCGCCAGCAGCCCGGCTGGGACCTACGAGCAGTACTTC
>TRBJ2-1|NA|TRBV6-2/TRBV6-3|NA
CASSFGGLGYNEQFF
TGTGCCAGCAGTTTCGGGGGGCTCGGGTACAATGAGCAGTTCTTC
>TRBJ2-2|NA|TRBV11-1|NA
CASSLLGTTGELFF
TGTGCCAGCAGCCTCCTCGGGACGACCGGGGAGCTGTTTTTT
>TRBJ1-1|NA|TRBV7-2|NA
CASSLRWAEAFF
TGTGCCAGCAGCTTGCGGTGGGCTGAAGCTTTCTTT
>TRBJ1-2|NA|TRBV6-6|NA
CASSYPRILYGYTF
TGTGCCAGCAGTTACCCCAGGATTCTCTATGGCTACACCTTC
>TRBJ1-1|TRBD1|TRBV2|large
CASSEAKTGRAFF
TGTGCCAGCAGTGAAGCGAAGACAGGGAGGGCTTTCTTT
>TRBJ1-2|NA|TRBV4-1|NA
CASSQAYGTGYGYTF
TGCGCCAGCAGCCAAGCCTACGGGACCGGCTATGGCTACACCTTC
>TRBJ2-5|TRBD2|TRBV5-6|large
CASSLGAGGGETQYF
TGTGCCAGCAGCTTGGGGGCCGGGGGGGGAGAGACCCAGTACTTC
>TRBJ2-1|NA|TRBV4-2|large
CASSHSDNEQFF
TGTGCCAGCAGCCACTCCGACAATGAGCAGTTCTTC
>TRBJ2-5|NA|TRBV15|NA
CATSRDLATPETQYF
TGTGCCACCAGCAGAGATTTAGCAACCCCAGAGACCCAGTACTTC
>TRBJ1-2|TRBD1|TRBV11-1|NA
CASSLATGTAANNYGYTF
TGTGCCAGCAGCTTAGCGACCGGGACAGCGGCTAATAACTATGGCTACACCTTC
>TRBJ2-2|NA|TRBV2|few
CASMRVGTTGELFF
TGTGCCAGCATGAGGGTCGGAACAACCGGGGAGCTGTTTTTT
>TRBJ2-2|TRBD1|TRBV7-2|NA
CASSLVLQGTGELFF
TGTGCCAGCAGCTTGGTACTACAGGGGACCGGGGAGCTGTTTTTT
>TRBJ1-4|TRBD1|TRBV6-1|NA
CASSARTGGFTNEKLFF
TGTGCCAGCAGTGCTAGGACAGGGGGCTTCACTAATGAAAAACTGTTTTTT
>TRBJ2-3|NA|TRBV11-2|few
CASSLSRADTQYF
TGTGCCAGCAGCTTGAGTAGAGCAGATACGCAGTATTTT
>TRBJ2-1|NA|TRBV27|NA
CASRQGRNYNEQFF
TGTGCCAGCAGACAGGGACGGAATTACAATGAGCAGTTCTTC
>TRBJ1-1|NA|TRBV4-1|NA
CASSQEGRGQGNTEAFF
TGCGCCAGCAGCCAAGAGGGCAGGGGCCAAGGGAACACTGAAGCTTTCTTT
>TRBJ2-2|NA|TRBV18|few
CASSPVALNTGELFF
TGTGCCAGCTCACCAGTGGCTCTGAACACCGGGGAGCTGTTTTTT